These 32 T cell receptor beta chains share one sample of origin, sequenced in a study of shared clonotypes between healthy human individuals. Using immunoSEQ multiplex PCR, the repertoire was profiled, and TCRdb retains in-frame clones only, with some absent. The sample yields just over 2,000,000 clones, around 95% seen once. Source material: naive CD4+ T cells sorted from blood. Subset given: CD45RA+ positively selected. The receptors derive from a man between 18 and 29 years old in good health.

V gene TRBV30 combines with J gene TRBJ2-2; D perhaps matches TRBD2 (5 bases). CDR1 and CDR2 (germline): GTSNPN, SVGIG (reference sequence). The germline V and J ends were trimmed by 1 base and 4 bases, with 16 bases remaining between them. The CDR3 contains 16 residues. CDR3 amino acids: CAWSDFGGPGTGELFF. In DNA, the CDR3 is TGTGCCTGGAGTGACTTCGGAGGCCCGGGCACCGGGGAGCTGTTTTTT.

The chain links TRBV7-9 to TRBJ1-4; D might be TRBD1 (5 bases). Trimming stripped 2 bases from V and 8 bases from J, with 15 bases between. CDR3 size: 15 residues. CDR1 is SEHNR and CDR2 is FQNEAQ in the germline V gene (reference sequence). Here the CDR3 DNA reads TGTGCCAGCAGCTTACGAGGGGAAGGAAGCGAAAAACTGTTTTTT. Translating gives CASSLRGEGSEKLFF.

This CDR3 reads CASSPPNRDSNQPQHF. Written as DNA, the CDR3 is TGTGCCAGCTCACCACCGAATAGGGATAGCAATCAGCCCCAGCATTTT. The chain carries TRBV18 and TRBJ1-5, with D unclear. V dropped 0 bases and J dropped 0 bases, with 9 bases sitting between them. CDR1 and CDR2 (germline): KGHSH, LQKENI. This CDR3 comprises 16 residues.

The chain uses TRBV6-5 and TRBJ2-7; D tentatively fits TRBD1 or TRBD2 (5 bases each). The CDR3 is made up of 14 amino acids. Between the trimmed V and J ends, which lost 7 bases and 6 bases, there was a span of 19 bases. CDR1 and CDR2 (germline): MNHEY, SVGAGI. CDR3 protein: CASKRGLGAGEQYF. The CDR3 nucleotides are TGTGCCAGCAAGAGGGGTTTAGGGGCGGGCGAGCAGTACTTC.

As for this clone: Other DNA sequences within the sample encode an identical CDR3. This sequence joins TRBV5-1 and TRBJ1-1, with 8 bases that match TRBD1. V trimming: 1 base; J trimming: 2 bases; junction bases outside the gene matches: 4. Germline CDR1 SGHRS, CDR2 YFSETQ. The CDR3 runs 15 residues. CDR3 DNA: TGCGCCAGCAGCTTGCCCGGGACAGGTAACACTGAAGCTTTCTTT. As protein: CASSLPGTGNTEAFF.

The chain carries TRBV7-9 and TRBJ2-1; tentatively, D is TRBD1 or TRBD2 (9 bases each). Germline V gene lookup returns CDR1 SEHNR and CDR2 FQNEAQ (reference sequence). The CDR3 runs to 19 residues. V lost 4 bases, J lost 7 bases, and 29 bases lay in between. CDR3 bases: TGTGCCAGCAGCTCCCGGGACAGGGATAGCGGGAGCGTAAGGAATGAGCAGTTCTTC. It encodes CASSSRDRDSGSVRNEQFF.

The rearrangement uses TRBV30 and TRBJ2-7; no clear D gene. The V end lost 3 bases, the J end lost 6 bases, and 9 bases lay between the germline ends. This CDR3 spans 11 amino acids. Germline lookup yields CDR1 GTSNPN and CDR2 SVGIG (reference sequence). In nucleotides, the CDR3 is TGTGCCTGGAGAAAGTGGAGCGAGCAGTACTTC. It translates to CAWRKWSEQYF.

Turning to this clone: This CDR3 is also generated by other DNA sequences in the sample. The chain employs TRBV28 and TRBJ2-2; D is uncertain. Trimming stripped 3 bases from V and 8 bases from J, with 4 bases between. The CDR3 has 11 residues. In germline, CDR1 is MDHEN, CDR2 SYDVKM. CDR3 sequence: CASSLWGELFF. CDR3 DNA: TGTGCCAGCAGTTTGTGGGGGGAGCTGTTTTTT.

About this clone itself: Other DNA sequences in this specimen translate into the identical CDR3. V usage is TRBV25-1 and J usage is TRBJ1-1; D is unclear. Germline lookup yields CDR1 MGHDK and CDR2 SYGVNS. The CDR3 has 13 residues. The ends were cut back, 3 bases at V and 1 base at J, with 6 bases in the middle. The CDR3 sequence is CASSDLPNTEAFF. The CDR3 DNA sequence: TGTGCCAGCAGTGACCTCCCGAACACTGAAGCTTTCTTT.

Regarding this clone: Other nucleotide sequences in the sample specify the same CDR3. The rearrangement links TRBV29-1 to TRBJ2-7; possibly TRBD1 for D (5 bases). Germline loops: CDR1 SQVTM, CDR2 ANQGSEA. The CDR3 extends over 12 amino acids. Trimming removed 4 bases from V and 3 bases from J, with 10 bases in between. The CDR3 DNA is TGCAGCGTTGTAAGGGGCAACTACGAGCAGTACTTC. It specifies CSVVRGNYEQYF.

The V call is TRBV9, the J call TRBJ2-5, with TRBD2 matching over 7 bases. With V trimmed by 3 bases and J by 5 bases, 10 bases remained unmatched. CDR3 size: 15 residues. Germline V gene lookup returns CDR1 SGDLS and CDR2 YYNGEE. The CDR3 here is CASSASGGSGETQYF. The CDR3, as DNA: TGTGCCAGCAGCGCTTCGGGCGGGAGTGGGGAGACCCAGTACTTC.

V gene TRBV5-4 combines with J gene TRBJ2-7; D perhaps matches TRBD2 (6 bases). CDR1 and CDR2 from the germline V gene are SGHNT and YYREEE (reference sequence). Trimming took 4 bases from V and 5 from J, leaving 22 bases between them. The CDR3 is 16 amino acids. The CDR3 sequence is CASSRGGLPDGNEQYF. In nucleotides, the CDR3 is TGTGCCAGCAGCCGGGGAGGACTCCCCGACGGGAACGAGCAGTACTTC.

This clone has just a few counts. The rearrangement uses TRBV6-5 and TRBJ1-5; 7 nucleotides line up with TRBD1. V lost 6 bases, J lost 3 bases, and 5 bases stayed unmatched. Germline CDR1 MNHEY, CDR2 SVGAGI. This CDR3 is 14 amino acids long. The CDR3 loop reads CASRQTGFNQPQHF. The CDR3 DNA follows: TGTGCCAGCAGGCAGACAGGGTTCAATCAGCCCCAGCATTTT.

This chain uses TRBV6-6 with TRBJ1-2, with a tentative D call TRBD1 (6 bases). Germline values: CDR1 MNHNY, CDR2 SVGAGI (reference sequence). V was trimmed by 5 bases and J by 5 bases, leaving 18 bases between them. CDR3 length equals 15 residues. The CDR3 here is CASSSGDNKGYGYTF. The CDR3 DNA reads TGTGCCAGCAGTAGCGGGGACAATAAGGGATATGGCTACACCTTC.

V usage is TRBV28 and J usage is TRBJ1-5; the D is unclear. CDR3 length: 16 residues. CDR1 MDHEN and CDR2 SYDVKM come from the germline V gene. The V end was cut by 5 bases, the J end by 7 bases, with 21 bases between. The CDR3: CASSPYGRGGGQPQHF. CDR3 bases: TGTGCCAGCAGTCCTTACGGGCGGGGAGGCGGGCAGCCCCAGCATTTT.

This rearrangement joins TRBV14 to TRBJ2-2; 7 nucleotides agree with TRBD2. CDR3 size: 17 residues. The V and J ends lost 2 bases and 2 bases, in that order; junction bases with no gene match: 8. Germline CDR1 reads SGHDN; CDR2 reads FVKESK. This CDR3 is CASSQIRLALNTGELFF. In nucleotides, the CDR3 is TGTGCCAGCAGCCAAATACGACTAGCTCTTAACACCGGGGAGCTGTTTTTT.

The rearrangement links TRBV30 to TRBJ2-5; D gene ambiguous. CDR1 and CDR2 from the germline V gene are GTSNPN and SVGIG (reference sequence). The CDR3 length is 13 residues. Trimming cost V 8 bases and J 4 bases, with 17 bases left between them. The CDR3 coding sequence is TGTGCCGGCCTACAAGTCGGGTCAGAGACCCAGTACTTC. Protein sequence: CAGLQVGSETQYF.

The J gene is TRBJ2-1, the V gene TRBV5-1; 9 positions match TRBD1. V was clipped by 0 bases and J by 5 bases; unmatched bases: 3. The CDR3 is made up of 15 amino acids. From germline, CDR1 is SGHRS and CDR2 YFSETQ. DNA for the CDR3: TGCGCCAGCAGCTTGGGCGGGACAGGGCACAATGAGCAGTTCTTC. Residues: CASSLGGTGHNEQFF.

This chain links TRBV28 with TRBJ2-5; 11 bases match TRBD1. Germline V CDR1 and CDR2: MDHEN, SYDVKM. The V gene end was trimmed by 4 bases and the J gene end by 0 bases; junction bases not matched to a gene: 10. This CDR3 has 18 residues. The CDR3 protein is CASSWRTGGDPNQETQYF. CDR3 DNA: TGTGCCAGCAGTTGGAGGACAGGGGGCGACCCTAACCAAGAGACCCAGTACTTC. Full variable domain (rest looked up from reference TRBV28 and TRBJ2-5): DVKVTQSSRYLVKRTGEKVFLECVQDMDHENMFWYRQDPGLGLRLIYFSYDVKMKEKGDIPEGYSVSREKKERFSLILESASTNQTSMYLCASSWRTGGDPNQETQYFGPGTRLLVL.

The gene calls are TRBV6-6 and TRBJ1-5; 8 bases align to TRBD1. V shed 6 bases and J 2 bases; nucleotides not matched to a gene: 3. CDR1 MNHNY and CDR2 SVGAGI come from the germline V gene (reference sequence). This CDR3 contains 14 residues. CDR3 in amino acids: CASSMTGGNQPQHF. DNA of the CDR3: TGTGCCAGCAGCATGACAGGGGGCAATCAGCCCCAGCATTTT.

A remark on this clone: Other DNA sequences in this specimen translate into the identical CDR3. The V gene is TRBV7-2, the J gene TRBJ2-7, with 9 bases fitting TRBD2. V lost 1 base to trimming and J lost 2 bases; unmatched junction nucleotides: 3. Germline V gene lookup returns CDR1 SGHTA and CDR2 FQGNSA. The CDR3 extends over 15 amino acids. This chain's CDR3 is CASSLVTSGTYEQYF. The CDR3 DNA follows: TGTGCCAGCAGCTTAGTGACTAGCGGCACCTACGAGCAGTACTTC.

This chain links TRBV5-6 with TRBJ1-1; 9 nucleotides agree with TRBD1. Germline trimming cut 3 bases from V and 9 bases from J; bases unmatched to any gene: 3. This CDR3 has 12 amino acids. Germline CDR1 is SGHDT and CDR2 is YYEEEE. For the CDR3, the DNA is TGTGCCAGCAGCTCCGGGACAGGGCAAGCTTTCTTT. It is translated as CASSSGTGQAFF.

V and J are TRBV13 and TRBJ1-1, with TRBD1 matching over 8 bases. The CDR3 spans 17 residues. Germline-derived CDR1 and CDR2 are PRHDT and FYEKMQ (reference sequence). Trimming at V came to 7 bases and at J to 4 bases, leaving 17 bases not matched to a gene. CDR3 in DNA: TGTGCCAGCACCCCTCGAAGGACAGGGAAGGGGGGCACTGAAGCTTTCTTT. It yields the protein CASTPRRTGKGGTEAFF.

The rearrangement uses TRBV27 and TRBJ2-1, with D perhaps given as TRBD1 or TRBD2 (6 bases each). CDR3 length: 14 residues. Germline V gene sequence: CDR1 MNHEY, CDR2 SMNVEV (reference sequence). Trimming shortened V by 7 bases and J by 7 bases, and 17 bases separated the two germline ends. The CDR3 sequence: CASTEGGLLNEQFF. The CDR3 DNA sequence: TGTGCCAGCACGGAGGGGGGTTTGTTGAATGAGCAGTTCTTC.

About this clone: The identical CDR3 is also encoded by other nucleotide sequences in the sample. This chain uses TRBV6-6 with TRBJ1-1; no definite D call. The CDR3 spans 12 residues. Germline V gene data show CDR1 as MNHNY and CDR2 as SVGAGI (reference sequence). V lost 3 bases to trimming and J lost 5 bases, with 7 bases between them. For the CDR3, the DNA is TGTGCCAGCAGTTATGGGGAGACTGAAGCTTTCTTT. This translates into CASSYGETEAFF.

For this clone: Compared with germline, one end of the junction differs, possibly owing to a read error. The chain recombines TRBV5-1 with TRBJ2-7, with D possibly called TRBD1 or TRBD2 (5 bases each). The CDR3 loop spans 15 amino acids. Looked up from germline, CDR1 is SGHRS and CDR2 is YFSETQ. CDR3 bases: TGTGCCAGCAGCCGGGGAGCAGGGTCCACCTACGAGCAGTACTTC. It encodes CASSRGAGSTYEQYF.

In this sample, this clone turned up once. For the CDR3, the DNA is TGCGCCAGCAGTTACGACAGCAGACTAGCGGGAGGCCCGCGTACAGATACGCAGTATTTT. Its protein product is CASSYDSRLAGGPRTDTQYF. This chain connects TRBV5-1 to TRBJ2-3; 13 bases agree with TRBD2. CDR3 length equals 20 residues. The junction had 18 bases not matched to a gene; V was cut back by 5 bases and J by 3 bases. Germline V CDR1 and CDR2: SGHRS, YFSETQ.

This chain links TRBV27 with TRBJ1-1, with D perhaps matching TRBD1 (6 bases). The CDR3 has 20 residues. The V gene's germline CDR1 is MNHEY and CDR2 SMNVEV (reference sequence). Trimming left V 3 bases short and J 8 bases short, with 34 bases between. The CDR3 DNA follows: TGTGCCAGCAGTTTCCTGGGGGCAGTTCTATTGAGGAACCCCAGGCCCGAAGCTTTCTTT. Protein product: CASSFLGAVLLRNPRPEAFF.

This sequence joins TRBV6-5 and TRBJ1-5, with 7 bases that match TRBD1. J lost 3 bases, V lost 6 bases, and 5 bases had no gene match. Germline V gene lookup returns CDR1 MNHEY and CDR2 SVGAGI. This CDR3 spans 14 amino acids. CDR3 sequence: CASRLTGPNQPQHF. The CDR3 DNA sequence: TGTGCCAGCAGATTGACAGGGCCCAATCAGCCCCAGCATTTT.

This chain joins TRBV14 and TRBJ2-7; maybe TRBD1 (6 bases). This CDR3 comprises 14 residues. Trimming pared 2 bases from V and 2 bases from J, leaving 10 bases between. CDR1 and CDR2 (germline): SGHDN, FVKESK. Here the CDR3 DNA reads TGTGCCAGCAGCCAATGGGACATTCCCTACGAGCAGTACTTC. It translates to CASSQWDIPYEQYF.

The chain uses TRBV5-4 and TRBJ2-7, with D perhaps matching TRBD2 (6 bases). Trimming took 4 bases from V and 2 from J, leaving 13 bases between them. This CDR3 has 14 amino acids. Germline assignment: CDR1 SGHNT and CDR2 YYREEE (reference sequence). CDR3 amino acids: CASSPTSVPYEQYF. For the CDR3, the DNA is TGTGCCAGCAGCCCGACTAGTGTCCCCTACGAGCAGTACTTC.

V and J are TRBV30 and TRBJ2-1; TRBD1 might be the D (5 bases). V lost 2 bases to trimming and J lost 5 bases, with 10 bases between them. The CDR3 runs 13 residues. Looked up from germline, CDR1 is GTSNPN and CDR2 is SVGIG (reference sequence). As DNA, the CDR3 is TGTGCCTGGAGTACCACAGGTAACAATGAGCAGTTCTTC. It specifies CAWSTTGNNEQFF.